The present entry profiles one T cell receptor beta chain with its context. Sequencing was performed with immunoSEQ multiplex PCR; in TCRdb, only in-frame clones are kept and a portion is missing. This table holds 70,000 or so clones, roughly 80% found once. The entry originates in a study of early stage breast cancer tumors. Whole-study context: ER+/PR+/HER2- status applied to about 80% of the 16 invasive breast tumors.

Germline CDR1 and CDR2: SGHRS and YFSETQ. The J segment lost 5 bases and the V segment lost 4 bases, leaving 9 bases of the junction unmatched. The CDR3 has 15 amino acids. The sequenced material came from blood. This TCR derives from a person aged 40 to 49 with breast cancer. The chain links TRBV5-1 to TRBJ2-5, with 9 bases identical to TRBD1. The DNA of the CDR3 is TGCGCCAGCAGCCCGCCGGGACAGGGTCTGGAGACCCAGTACTTC. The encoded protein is CASSPPGQGLETQYF. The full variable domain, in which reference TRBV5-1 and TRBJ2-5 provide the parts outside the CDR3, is KAGVTQTPRYLIKTRGQQVTLSCSPISGHRSVSWYQQTPGQGLQFLFEYFSETQRNKGNFPGRFSGRQFSNSRSEMNVSTLELGDSALYLCASSPPGQGLETQYFGPGTRLLVL.